The rows below give T cell receptor beta chains drawn from one sample of a study of T cells in Graves' hyperthyroidism and ophthalmopathy. TCRdb used MiXCR to reprocess the multiplex PCR reads, holding one entry per CDR3 protein. Of about 600,000 distinct CDR3 sequences in the sample, roughly 15% were seen once. The specimen was blood. The receptors originated from a woman between 45 and 65 years old with Graves' ophthalmopathy. Each CDR3 is given with its conserved first and last residue. D genes are given only for firm matches. Clone size is not always given. Where it is, it says once, few, many or a class for expanded clones.

J gene,clone size,D gene,V gene,CDR3 DNA,CDR3 protein
TRBJ1-5,-,TRBD1,TRBV4-1,TGCGCCAGCAGCCAAGCAATGGGCCCGCCGGGACAGGGGTACAATCAGCCCCAGCATTTT,CASSQAMGPPGQGYNQPQHF
TRBJ2-3,many,-,TRBV18,TGTGCCAGCTCAGCTTCTGTAGCGAGCACAGATACGCAGTATTTT,CASSASVASTDTQYF
TRBJ2-5,many,-,TRBV28,TGTGCCAGCAGTCTCTCCGGGGGTCGAGAGACCCAGTACTTC,CASSLSGGRETQYF
TRBJ2-4,few,TRBD1,TRBV18,TGTGCCAGCTCACCCTTACAGGGGGCGAGGGTTGGCAAAAACATTCAGTACTTC,CASSPLQGARVGKNIQYF
TRBJ2-1,-,-,TRBV28,TGTGCCAGCAGTTTCCGGAGATTACACAATGAGCAGTTCTTC,CASSFRRLHNEQFF
TRBJ2-2,few,-,TRBV5-1,TGCGCCAGCAGCGGGGACCCATACACCGGGGAGCTGTTTTTT,CASSGDPYTGELFF
TRBJ2-5,many,TRBD2,TRBV27,TGTACCACTACTAGCGCCAACCAAGAGACCCAGTACTTC,CTTTSANQETQYF
TRBJ2-3,few,-,TRBV6-1,TGTGCCAGCAGTGAATCTGCAGGGTCAGATACGCAGTATTTT,CASSESAGSDTQYF
TRBJ1-1,many,-,TRBV28,TGTGCCAGCAGTTTAAGCACCCCAGGGTGGGGGGTAGCTGAAGCTTTCTTT,CASSLSTPGWGVAEAFF
TRBJ2-1,many,TRBD1,TRBV6-2/TRBV6-3,TGTGCCAGCAGTTGGAGACAGGGGGGAGCTGAGCAGTTCTTC,CASSWRQGGAEQFF
TRBJ1-1,-,-,TRBV29-1,TGCAGCGTTGAAGATAAGAGGCGGGTGAGCACTGAAGCTTTCTTT,CSVEDKRRVSTEAFF
TRBJ2-2,many,-,TRBV7-6,TGTGCCAGCAGCCTGAGGGTGGCAGGGGCTACGAACACCGGGGAGCTGTTTTTT,CASSLRVAGATNTGELFF
TRBJ2-7,many,-,TRBV5-4,TGTGCCAGCAGCCCAACCGACAGCGACGAGCAGTACTTC,CASSPTDSDEQYF
TRBJ2-1,few,TRBD2,TRBV12-5,TGTGCTAGTGGTTTGGTTGGGGGGACTAGCGGGAGGTGGTGGCCTGGGAATGAGCAGTTCTTC,CASGLVGGTSGRWWPGNEQFF
TRBJ2-7,few,TRBD2,TRBV4-1,TGCGCCAGCAGCCAAGGGGGGGGAATTTACGAGCAGTACTTC,CASSQGGGIYEQYF
TRBJ1-2,many,-,TRBV3-1,TGTGCCAGCAGCCAAATTCCGGGATCTCTGGATGGCTACACCTTC,CASSQIPGSLDGYTF
TRBJ2-1,few,-,TRBV24-1,TGTGCCACCAGTGATTTTAGGGGTCGGAATGAGCAGTTCTTC,CATSDFRGRNEQFF
TRBJ2-1,many,-,TRBV11-2,TGTGCCAGCAGCTTAGTAGTGGCGGTTGACAATGAGCAGTTCTTC,CASSLVVAVDNEQFF
TRBJ2-1,many,TRBD1,TRBV15,TGTGCCACCAGGAATACAGGGGGTTGGAGGCATGAGCAGTTCTTC,CATRNTGGWRHEQFF
TRBJ1-5,-,-,TRBV9,TGTGCCAGCAGCGTAGTTCCCAGGGACACCTTACCCAATCAGCCCCAGCATTTT,CASSVVPRDTLPNQPQHF
TRBJ2-1,many,TRBD1,TRBV20-1,TGCAGTGCTGCAGGGACAGGGGGCAATGAGCAGTTCTTC,CSAAGTGGNEQFF
TRBJ1-4,-,-,TRBV11-2,TGTGCCAGCAGCTTAGACAGGGGTTCTGAAAAACTGTTTTTT,CASSLDRGSEKLFF
TRBJ1-5,many,-,TRBV28,TGTGCCAGCAGTTTTTACCGGGCCCGTTCCTATCAGCCCCAGCATTTT,CASSFYRARSYQPQHF
TRBJ1-5,many,-,TRBV2,TGTGCCAGCAGTTTACAGGAAAATCAGCCCCAGCATTTT,CASSLQENQPQHF
TRBJ2-7,-,-,TRBV9,TGTGCCAGCAGCGTAGATGCAGCCCAAGTGTGGGAGCAGTACTTC,CASSVDAAQVWEQYF
TRBJ2-5,few,TRBD2,TRBV5-1,TGCGCCAGCAGCTTTAGGACTAGCTTGGAGACCCAGTACTTC,CASSFRTSLETQYF
TRBJ2-7,once,TRBD2,TRBV6-1,TGTGCCAGCAGTGAAGCCGGGACTAGCGGGAACTACGAGCAGTACTTC,CASSEAGTSGNYEQYF
TRBJ2-1,many,-,TRBV7-9,TGTGCCAGCAGCTCCGGGGATGGGTCAGTCGATTACGATGAGCAGTTCTTC,CASSSGDGSVDYDEQFF
TRBJ2-5,many,-,TRBV12-3/TRBV12-4,TGTGCCAGCAGTTATGGACAGCCACAAGAGACCCAGTACTTC,CASSYGQPQETQYF
TRBJ1-2,few,TRBD1,TRBV7-9,TGTGCCAGCAGCGGCTGGACAGGGCGTAACTATGGCTACACCTTC,CASSGWTGRNYGYTF
TRBJ1-5,few,-,TRBV20-1,TGCAGTGCTAGAGATGATGAGACAGGTAGCAATCAGCCCCAGCATTTT,CSARDDETGSNQPQHF